This entry lists 16 T cell receptor beta chains sequenced from one sample in a study of radiotherapy plus CTLA-4 blockade in lung cancer. Some clones are missing from TCRdb's copy, which holds only in-frame ones; the method was immunoSEQ multiplex PCR. The sample lists more than 90,000 clones, roughly 85% occurring once. The material sequenced was peripheral blood, taken from a patient treated with radiotherapy plus ipilimumab. These receptors all come from a human donor with non-small cell lung cancer that progressed on radiotherapy plus ipilimumab.

The chain recombines TRBV4-1 with TRBJ2-3, with 8 bases that match TRBD2. The length of the CDR3 is 14 residues. Germline CDR1 is MGHRA and CDR2 is YSYEKL. V trimming: 3 bases; J trimming: 6 bases; junction bases outside the gene matches: 5. DNA of the CDR3: TGCGCCAGCAGCCAGCTAGCGGGCTCGGATACGCAGTATTTT. Translation gives CASSQLAGSDTQYF.

V usage is TRBV25-1 and J usage is TRBJ2-5; D is ambiguous. Germline V CDR1 and CDR2: MGHDK, SYGVNS. The V gene lost 1 base and the J gene lost 4 bases, with 10 bases spanning the gap. The CDR3 runs to 14 residues. In DNA, the CDR3 is TGTGCCAGCAGTGAATCAAACAGAGGAGAGACCCAGTACTTC. It encodes CASSESNRGETQYF.

The genes are TRBV5-4 and TRBJ1-2; D perhaps matches TRBD1 (5 bases). Germline V CDR1 and CDR2: SGHNT, YYREEE (reference sequence). V was pared by 4 bases and J by 6 bases, with 19 bases between. The length of the CDR3 is 15 residues. The DNA of the CDR3 is TGTGCCAGCAGCCTTCCTAGCAGGGAGGATCATGGCTACACCTTC. This encodes CASSLPSREDHGYTF.

The genes are TRBV6-1 and TRBJ2-3; 10 nucleotides match TRBD2. Germline-derived CDR1 and CDR2 are MNHNS and SASEGT. Trimming cost V 2 bases and J 3 bases; bases outside gene matches: 8. This CDR3 spans 17 amino acids. DNA for the CDR3: TGTGCCAGCAGTGAAAGGCGGAGCGGGAGGGGAACAGATACGCAGTATTTT. This sequence encodes CASSERRSGRGTDTQYF.

The chain uses TRBV6-6 and TRBJ2-1, with D perhaps TRBD1 or TRBD2 (5 bases each). The V gene lost 5 bases and the J gene lost 6 bases, with 14 bases spanning the gap. The germline V gene has CDR1 MNHNY and CDR2 SVGAGI (reference sequence). The CDR3 is made up of 14 amino acids. This CDR3 is CASSPRDGINEQFF. DNA for the CDR3: TGTGCCAGCAGTCCTCGGGACGGCATCAATGAGCAGTTCTTC.

In nucleotides, the CDR3 is TGCGCCAGCAGCTACAGCACCTACGAGCAGTACTTC. Translating it yields CASSYSTYEQYF. The V and J genes are TRBV5-1 and TRBJ2-7; no clear D. CDR3 length: 12 residues. Trimming left V 3 bases short and J 2 bases short, with 6 bases between. The V gene's germline CDR1 is SGHRS and CDR2 YFSETQ. Complete variable domain (other parts from reference TRBV5-1 and TRBJ2-7): KAGVTQTPRYLIKTRGQQVTLSCSPISGHRSVSWYQQTPGQGLQFLFEYFSETQRNKGNFPGRFSGRQFSNSRSEMNVSTLELGDSALYLCASSYSTYEQYFGPGTRLTVT.

This chain links TRBV6-5 with TRBJ2-3; either TRBD1 or TRBD2 may supply D (5 bases each). V lost 5 bases and J 5 bases, leaving 14 bases between the germline ends. Looked up from germline, CDR1 is MNHEY and CDR2 is SVGAGI. The CDR3 runs to 14 residues. The CDR3 here is CASSRRGPGDTQYF. Here the CDR3 DNA reads TGTGCCAGCAGTCGACGGGGCCCCGGAGATACGCAGTATTTT.

This sequence joins TRBV11-2 and TRBJ2-5; D remains ambiguous. V was pared by 0 bases and J by 3 bases, with 11 bases between. Germline loops: CDR1 SGHAT, CDR2 FQNNGV. The CDR3 extends over 15 amino acids. The CDR3 DNA is TGTGCCAGCAGCTTAGAGTATTCAACCGAAGAGACCCAGTACTTC. It specifies CASSLEYSTEETQYF.

V is TRBV6-5 and J is TRBJ2-3; no firm D call. Germline assignment: CDR1 MNHEY and CDR2 SVGAGI. The CDR3 extends over 15 amino acids. Trimming cost V 6 bases and J 0 bases, with 13 bases left between them. The CDR3 here is CASRSDGTSTDTQYF. The CDR3 region has the DNA TGTGCCAGCAGATCCGATGGCACTAGCACAGATACGCAGTATTTT.

The chain has TRBV7-3 and TRBJ2-1; D unclear. Trimming removed 1 base from V and 6 bases from J, with 7 bases in between. The CDR3 spans 13 residues. The germline V gene encodes CDR1 SGHTA and CDR2 FQGTGA. As DNA, the CDR3 is TGTGCCAGCAGCTTAAGGCGCGGCAATGAGCAGTTCTTC. It is translated as CASSLRRGNEQFF.

Written as DNA, the CDR3 is TGCGCCAGCAGCTTGGTGGGACTAGCGGGGCAAGAGACCCAGTACTTC. It is translated as CASSLVGLAGQETQYF. This chain uses TRBV5-1 with TRBJ2-5; TRBD2 matches 13 bases. Germline-derived CDR1 and CDR2 are SGHRS and YFSETQ. Germline trimming cut 0 bases from V and 2 bases from J; bases unmatched to any gene: 1. This CDR3 contains 16 residues. Combining the CDR3 with reference TRBV5-1 and TRBJ2-5 gives the whole variable domain KAGVTQTPRYLIKTRGQQVTLSCSPISGHRSVSWYQQTPGQGLQFLFEYFSETQRNKGNFPGRFSGRQFSNSRSEMNVSTLELGDSALYLCASSLVGLAGQETQYFGPGTRLLVL.

This clone was recorded once. The junction does not match germline at one end; this may be a read error. The V gene is TRBV7-7, the J gene TRBJ2-5; D is unclear. Germline V lookup: CDR1 SSHAT, CDR2 FNYEAQ (reference sequence). The CDR3 has 14 amino acids. Written as DNA, the CDR3 is TGTGCTAGCAGCTCCCGTTTGTACCAAGAGACCCAGTACTTC. This sequence encodes CASSSRLYQETQYF.

The V gene is TRBV5-6, the J gene TRBJ2-3; D gene uncertain. Trimming took 1 base from V and 2 from J, leaving 11 bases between them. The CDR3 sequence is 15 residues long. Germline CDR1 and CDR2: SGHDT and YYEEEE. In DNA form, the CDR3 reads TGTGCCAGCAGCTTGAGTGGTCAGGACACAGATACGCAGTATTTT. It encodes CASSLSGQDTDTQYF.

This clone showed up just once. The chain links TRBV5-1 to TRBJ2-7, with TRBD1 as a possible D gene (6 bases). The CDR3 has 15 amino acids. The ends were cut back, 6 bases at V and 1 base at J, with 17 bases in the middle. From germline, CDR1 is SGHRS and CDR2 YFSETQ. The CDR3 sequence is CASNGNTGRSYEQYF. CDR3 bases: TGCGCCAGCAACGGGAACACAGGGAGATCCTACGAGCAGTACTTC.

The V and J genes are TRBV4-1 and TRBJ2-5, with a tentative D call TRBD2 (5 bases). With 4 bases removed from V and 4 bases from J, the gap between germline ends came to 10 bases. CDR3 length equals 13 residues. Per germline, CDR1 MGHRA and CDR2 YSYEKL. CDR3 loop: CASSRLEGETQYF. The CDR3 DNA reads as TGCGCCAGCAGCCGTCTAGAGGGAGAGACCCAGTACTTC.

The chain recombines TRBV2 with TRBJ2-2; weak D call: TRBD2 (5 bases). Trimming took off 8 bases at V and 4 bases at J, with 11 bases between the two ends. The CDR3 contains 13 residues. CDR1 is SNHLY, CDR2 FYNNEI, per germline. CDR3 in DNA: TGTGCCAGCCGGGGTGCGGGCACCGGGGAGCTGTTTTTT. Protein sequence: CASRGAGTGELFF.